This note documents a single T cell receptor (beta chain) sequence. Trimming removed 6 bases from V and 5 bases from J; junction bases left unmatched: 9. This CDR3 is 14 amino acids long. The germline gives CDR1 MNHEY, CDR2 SVGAGI. The protocol was immunoSEQ multiplex PCR, while the TCRdb copy is restricted to in-frame clones and leaves out a portion. The repertoire holds approximately 82,000 clones, 93% seen once, with 1.3% in the top ten. The entry originates in a study of control samples from healthy donors and cancer patients. The rearrangement joins TRBV6-5 to TRBJ2-5; 7 bases match TRBD2. This receptor was identified in a woman aged 40 to 50 with lung cancer. The sample consisted of PBMCs. The chain's CDR3 is CASRGGWASETQYF. In DNA form, the CDR3 reads TGTGCCAGCAGGGGGGGGTGGGCGAGTGAGACCCAGTACTTC.